This T cell receptor beta chain was captured in a study of control samples from healthy donors and cancer patients. The germline CDR1 and CDR2 sequences are MNHEY and SVGAGI. V lost 2 bases, J lost 6 bases, and 7 bases lay in between. The CDR3 is 12 residues long. Profiling relied on immunoSEQ multiplex PCR, and the TCRdb table lists in-frame clones only, not all of them. The sample has tens of thousands of clones, about 93% seen once. The V gene is TRBV6-5, the J gene TRBJ1-2; D unclear. The receptor was isolated from a man aged 25-45 years in good health. The sequenced sample consisted of blood. CDR3 coding DNA: TGTGCCAGCAGTTACGACGGACATGGCTACACCTTC. This gives the protein CASSYDGHGYTF.